These T cell receptor beta chains were read from a single sample in a study of blood T cells in healthy people across ages. TCRdb called the 5' RACE reads again in MiXCR, with one record for every CDR3 protein. The sample carries about 1,600,000 distinct CDR3 sequences, 42% recorded once. The sample comprised blood. The receptors come from a woman aged 18-29 years in good health. The CDR3 runs from the conserved cysteine through the conserved F or W. Each record gives: clone size, D gene, V gene, J gene, CDR3 protein, CDR3 DNA. The D gene is left open where the match is weak. The size entry is marked missing in some rows and otherwise reads once, few, many or a size class.

few	TRBD1	TRBV7-2	TRBJ2-1	CASSLWTGVIHPYNEQFF	TGTGCCAGCAGCTTATGGACAGGGGTCATCCACCCGTACAATGAGCAGTTCTTC
few	TRBD1	TRBV12-3/TRBV12-4	TRBJ1-5	CASSYGQGRVNQPQHF	TGTGCCAGCAGTTACGGACAGGGGAGGGTTAATCAGCCCCAGCATTTT
many	-	TRBV25-1	TRBJ2-1	CASSESNEKEQFF	TGTGCCAGCAGTGAAAGTAACGAGAAGGAGCAGTTCTTC
-	-	TRBV7-9	TRBJ2-7	CASSLGAAGPRNEQYF	TGTGCCAGCAGCTTAGGGGCGGCAGGTCCGCGAAATGAGCAGTACTTC
-	-	TRBV7-9	TRBJ2-7	CASSLLHYEQYF	TGTGCCAGCAGCTTACTCCACTACGAGCAGTACTTC
few	TRBD1	TRBV7-9	TRBJ2-7	CASSLPSRQGPFEQYF	TGTGCCAGCAGCTTACCTTCCAGACAGGGCCCCTTTGAGCAGTACTTC
-	-	TRBV20-1	TRBJ1-2	CSARDGRYGYTF	TGCAGTGCTAGAGATGGGCGGTATGGCTACACCTTC
-	TRBD2	TRBV5-1	TRBJ2-1	CASTIDTNRAGGSNEQFF	TGCGCCAGCACCATAGACACAAACCGAGCGGGGGGGAGCAATGAGCAGTTCTTC
-	-	TRBV5-1	TRBJ2-3	CASSPTGVVDTQYF	TGCGCCAGCAGCCCGACAGGCGTTGTGGATACGCAGTATTTT
few	-	TRBV5-1	TRBJ2-3	CASSSDITDTQYF	TGCGCCAGCAGCTCCGACATTACAGATACGCAGTATTTT
many	-	TRBV3-1	TRBJ1-5	CASSQGQSNQPQHF	TGTGCCAGCAGCCAAGGACAGAGCAATCAGCCCCAGCATTTT
few	-	TRBV5-1	TRBJ2-1	CASSLSYDNEQFF	TGCGCCAGCAGCTTGTCTTATGACAATGAGCAGTTCTTC
once	-	TRBV7-9	TRBJ2-7	CASSSGEPGSSSYNEQYF	TGTGCCAGCAGTAGTGGGGAGCCCGGGTCAAGCTCCTACAATGAGCAGTACTTC
few	TRBD1	TRBV11-2	TRBJ2-7	CASSSDRATASYYEQYF	TGTGCCAGCAGCTCAGACAGGGCCACCGCCTCTTACTACGAGCAGTACTTC
-	TRBD1	TRBV24-1	TRBJ2-3	CATSDPDRGIDQDTQYF	TGTGCCACCAGTGACCCAGACAGGGGGATAGACCAAGATACGCAGTATTTT
few	TRBD1	TRBV4-2	TRBJ2-1	CASSQAGQGVYNEQFF	TGTGCCAGCAGCCAGGCGGGACAGGGTGTCTACAATGAGCAGTTCTTC